This T cell receptor (beta chain) was recovered during a study of sequential checkpoint blockade in melanoma. Germline assignment: CDR1 MDHEN and CDR2 SYDVKM. Germline trimming cut 5 bases from V and 6 bases from J; bases unmatched to any gene: 12. CDR3 size: 15 residues. The assay was immunoSEQ multiplex PCR, and TCRdb's table has in-frame clones only and misses some. The sample lists some 12,000 clones, under 90% occurring once. The treatment here: randomized to nivolumab then ipilimumab (arm A) or the reverse (arm B). Patients had received no earlier DNA-damaging chemotherapy. PBMC sorting kept live CD3+CD8+ cells without CD19 or CD56.

This rearrangement joins TRBV28 to TRBJ1-1, with TRBD1 matching over 7 bases. This material consisted of CD8+ T cells sorted from blood (inferred from file names), taken from a patient given nivolumab and ipilimumab in sequence. This TCR came from a human donor with melanoma. CDR3 nucleotides: TGTGCCAGCAGTCCGACGGGACAGCCAAACTCTGAAGCTTTCTTT. It specifies CASSPTGQPNSEAFF.